Described below is a single TCR beta chain sequence and its context. Its target is not known. The length of the CDR3 is 17 residues. Per the germline V gene, CDR1 is SGHTA and CDR2 is FQGNSA. V was trimmed by 0 bases and J by 2 bases, leaving 17 bases between them. cDNA libraries of TCR beta carried unique molecular identifiers. MiXCR was run by TCRdb on the PCR reads, yielding one entry per CDR3 protein. This sample carries 700,000 to 900,000 distinct CDR3 sequences, around 45% of them seen once, and the ten largest clones take 4.9%. The data are from a study of post-analysis software for immune sequencing data. Study findings and constraints: TRBV5-6, TRBV5-1 and TRBV20-1 were among 4 or 5 TRBV segments more frequent in patients than controls.

The clonotype comes from a girl between 10 and 17 years old with multiple sclerosis. Sequenced material: blood. V gene TRBV7-2 combines with J gene TRBJ2-7; the D gene could be TRBD1 or TRBD2 (6 bases each). CDR3 nucleotide sequence: TGTGCCAGCAGCTTAGCGGGGGCTAGCGCAACCACCTACGAGCAGTACTTC. Protein sequence: CASSLAGASATTYEQYF.